The 6 T cell receptor beta chains below were found in one sample sequenced in a study of T cells expressing NK-cell markers (TCRdb year 2020). Libraries were prepared through 5' RACE. This sample was sequenced with an Illumina HiSeq 2000. TCRdb reprocessed the reads and lists each CDR3 protein sequence as a single entry, with no DNA. The sample's records list around 14,000 distinct CDR3 sequences. The ten largest clones add up to about 60% of the sample. The sequencing sample was made of blood T cells: a sorted CD56 or NKG2C T cell subset, CD4+ or CD8+ T cells, or bulk PBMC T cells (not recorded which). Source of these receptors: a man aged 18 to 69 in good health.

The chain uses TRBV6-2 or TRBV6-3 and TRBJ1-2; the TCRdb call, TRBD1, lacks DNA for checking. From germline, CDR1 is MNHEY and CDR2 SVGEGT. This CDR3 comprises 18 residues. CDR3 residues: CASSYRDPGATYPYGYTF.

The chain couples TRBV6-5 to TRBJ1-1. Germline V gene sequence: CDR1 MNHEY, CDR2 SVGAGI. The CDR3 covers 14 residues. CDR3 residues: CASSFLGGGTEAFF.

CDR3 region: CAWSVLSGGLTDTQYF. The chain recombines TRBV30 with TRBJ2-3; TCRdb selects TRBD2, and the lack of DNA leaves this call unchecked. There are 16 residues in the CDR3. Germline CDR1 is GTSNPN and CDR2 is SVGIG (reference sequence).

The chain links TRBV28 to TRBJ2-5; the TRBD1 assignment by TCRdb is unverifiable without DNA. The CDR3 has 14 residues. The germline V gene has CDR1 MDHEN and CDR2 SYDVKM. The CDR3 is CASSLPVGQETQYF.

The chain combines TRBV12-3 or TRBV12-4 with TRBJ2-7; TCRdb names TRBD1, which stays unverified in the absence of DNA. The CDR3 is 14 residues long. This CDR3 is CASRPGQGAYEQYF.

The CDR3 here is CASRGFSGSYNSPLHF. The chain recombines TRBV12-3 or TRBV12-4 with TRBJ1-6. The CDR3 runs to 16 residues.